This T cell receptor (beta chain) was obtained from a study of tumor and adjacent non-tumor tissue in lung cancer. TCRbeta libraries were built with three rounds of nested PCR, modified from ARM-PCR. TCRdb ran MiXCR on the multiplex PCR reads and lists one entry per CDR3 protein. The sample lists tens of thousands of distinct CDR3 sequences; about 56% were seen once. This CDR3 spans 15 amino acids. The V and J ends lost 4 bases and 2 bases respectively, with 15 bases between them. Germline CDR1 reads SGHAT; CDR2 reads FQNNGV. RNA was extracted from bulk tissue without any cell sorting. Distant lung tissue was collected more than 3 cm away from the tumor edge.

The chain joins TRBV11-2 to TRBJ2-7; D might be TRBD1 (5 bases). The source material was distant non-tumor lung tissue. The TCR was taken from a man in his 70s with non-small cell lung cancer. CDR3 DNA: TGTGCCAGCAGCTCTGGGGTTTCAGGGCCCTACGAGCAGTACTTC. This sequence encodes CASSSGVSGPYEQYF.